The rows below give T cell receptor beta chains drawn from one sample of a study of T cell repertoires in cytomegalovirus infection. From the reads, TCRdb called clonotypes with MiXCR, one entry per CDR3 protein. The table shows about 250,000 distinct CDR3 sequences, with 12% occurring only once. The material sequenced was PBMCs. Receptors originate from a human donor in good health (CMV status not recorded). Some clones in this sample may be carry-over from other donors' samples. The CDR3 runs from the conserved cysteine through the conserved F or W. D genes are given only for firm matches. The size field is filled for only some rows; it gives once, few, many or a size class.

v_call	j_call	clone_size	d_call	cdr3_nt	cdr3_aa
TRBV7-2	TRBJ2-7	few	TRBD2	TGTGCCAGCAGCTTAGAGCGGGGGGGACGCCACGAGCAGTACTTC	CASSLERGGRHEQYF
TRBV6-1	TRBJ2-7	-	TRBD2	TGTGCCAGCAGTGATCCTAGCGGGAGGGCCAAAGGGGGTTACGAGCAGTACTTC	CASSDPSGRAKGGYEQYF
TRBV19	TRBJ2-7	-	-	TGTGCCAGTAGTATAGGGACCTCCGACTACGAGCAGTACTTC	CASSIGTSDYEQYF
TRBV9	TRBJ2-1	-	-	TGTGCCAGCAGCGTAGAACCTCGGCCTAATGCCCAGTTCTTC	CASSVEPRPNAQFF
TRBV19	TRBJ2-7	few	-	TGTGCCAGTACCTCCTCTAACGAGCAGTACTTC	CASTSSNEQYF
TRBV20-1	TRBJ1-2	few	-	TGCAGTGCTAGAGTGGGGGCTGGCTACACCTTC	CSARVGAGYTF
TRBV12-5	TRBJ1-2	many	-	TGTGCTAGTGGTGAAGGGACGGGAGGCTACACCTTC	CASGEGTGGYTF
TRBV20-1	TRBJ1-1	many	TRBD1	TGCAGTGCTCTGGTCTATTCCGTAACAGGGGAATCCACTGAAGCTTTCTTT	CSALVYSVTGESTEAFF
TRBV20-1	TRBJ2-5	many	-	TGCAGTGCTAGAACCCAGGACGCATCCCGCGAGACCCAGTACTTC	CSARTQDASRETQYF
TRBV4-2	TRBJ2-3	many	TRBD2	TGTGCCAGCAGCCAAGGCCGTTTATCTAGCGGGAGGACGGGCACAGATACGCAGTATTTT	CASSQGRLSSGRTGTDTQYF
TRBV7-2	TRBJ1-2	many	TRBD1	TGTGCCAGCAGCTCTACGGGACAGGGGGCGAATGGCTACACCTTC	CASSSTGQGANGYTF
TRBV3-1	TRBJ2-5	few	TRBD2	TGTGCCAGCAGCCAAGCGCTAGCGGGGGGGCCGAAGACCCAGTACTTC	CASSQALAGGPKTQYF
TRBV29-1	TRBJ2-3	-	-	TGCAGCGTCGCCCCAAGCAGCACAGATACGCAGTATTTT	CSVAPSSTDTQYF
TRBV28	TRBJ2-7	-	-	TGTGCCAGCAGTTTAGAGTTAGTCTACGAGCAGTACTTC	CASSLELVYEQYF
TRBV7-2	TRBJ1-5	many	-	TGTGCCAGCAGCTCCGGGGTGAGCGGCAATCAGCCCCAGCATTTT	CASSSGVSGNQPQHF
TRBV7-4	TRBJ2-7	-	-	TGTGCCAGCAGCTTACAATACGAGCAGTACTTC	CASSLQYEQYF
TRBV19	TRBJ2-3	-	-	TGTGCCAGTAGTATAGGAGCTGCCACAGATACGCAGTATTTT	CASSIGAATDTQYF
TRBV29-1	TRBJ1-1	-	-	TGCAGCGTCTCTCCATTCCTTGGACGGAACACTGAAGCTTTCTTT	CSVSPFLGRNTEAFF
TRBV28	TRBJ1-2	few	-	TGTGCCAGCAGTCTCCCTGGGGGGTTCTATGGCTACACCTTC	CASSLPGGFYGYTF
TRBV3-1	TRBJ2-7	many	TRBD2	TGTGCCAGCACTCCCGGGACTAGGGTCTACGAGCAGTACTTC	CASTPGTRVYEQYF
TRBV6-2/TRBV6-3	TRBJ1-2	few	TRBD1	TGTGCCAGCAGCTCAGACAGGGAACGGTCGAACTATGGCTACACCTTC	CASSSDRERSNYGYTF
TRBV6-1	TRBJ2-1	many	TRBD1	TGTGCCAGCAGTGCCCGGGACAGGGGCGGGGTTGAGCAGTTCTTC	CASSARDRGGVEQFF
TRBV9	TRBJ1-6	many	-	TGTGCCAGCAGCCCAGGGATTCATAATTCACCCCTCCACTTT	CASSPGIHNSPLHF
TRBV6-1	TRBJ2-7	many	-	TGTGCCAGCAGTTATTCAATCCCCTACGAGCAGTACTTC	CASSYSIPYEQYF
TRBV20-1	TRBJ1-2	many	TRBD1	TGCAGTGCTAAAGCCCGGGACAGTAAAGGGTTAGGCTACACCTTC	CSAKARDSKGLGYTF
TRBV14	TRBJ1-6	many	-	TGTGCCAGCAGCCCCGGGACGGTAAATTCACCCCTCCACTTT	CASSPGTVNSPLHF
TRBV7-2	TRBJ1-2	many	TRBD1	TGTGCCAGCAGCGTTAGGACGGGACAGAACTATGGCTACACCTTC	CASSVRTGQNYGYTF
TRBV11-2	TRBJ2-1	many	-	TGTGCCAGCAGCTTACGGATGTCGAGCTCCTACAATGAGCAGTTCTTC	CASSLRMSSSYNEQFF
TRBV24-1	TRBJ2-2	many	TRBD2	TGTGCCACCAGTGATACCGGGACTAGCGGGTCTCTGGTGAACACCGGGGAGCTGTTTTTT	CATSDTGTSGSLVNTGELFF
TRBV28	TRBJ1-2	-	TRBD1	TGTGCCAGCAGTTTATCCCCATCCGACAGGGATAGTGGCTACACCTTC	CASSLSPSDRDSGYTF
TRBV7-8	TRBJ2-7	many	TRBD2	TGTGCCAGCAGCTCAGGTCGGGTCGGGGGGGGATACGAGCAGTACTTC	CASSSGRVGGGYEQYF
TRBV5-5	TRBJ1-6	few	TRBD1	TGTGCCAGCAGCTTGGCCCCAGGGGGCAGGACCTATAATTCACCCCTCCACTTT	CASSLAPGGRTYNSPLHF
TRBV12-3/TRBV12-4	TRBJ1-1	few	-	TGTGCCAGCAGTTTAGCGGGGGGGGGGCAGCCCGTGAACACTGAAGCTTTCTTT	CASSLAGGGQPVNTEAFF
TRBV10-3	TRBJ2-3	many	TRBD2	TGTGCCATCAGTGGGGGGGGAGACACAGATACGCAGTATTTT	CAISGGGDTDTQYF
TRBV5-1	TRBJ1-4	-	TRBD1	TGCGCCAGCAGCCTGGACAGGGGACTTAATGAAAAACTGTTTTTT	CASSLDRGLNEKLFF
TRBV24-1	TRBJ2-3	-	-	TGTGCCACCGCGCAAACAGGGCCCCGGGGAGATACGCAGTATTTT	CATAQTGPRGDTQYF
TRBV11-2	TRBJ1-1	few	-	TGTGCCAGCAGCCTACAGGGCTGGACCACTGAAGCTTTCTTT	CASSLQGWTTEAFF
TRBV6-5	TRBJ1-4	many	-	TGTGCCAGCACATCGATGGCCGGGGAGCGCCTTAATGAAAAACTGTTTTTT	CASTSMAGERLNEKLFF
TRBV19	TRBJ2-3	-	TRBD2	TGTGCCAGTAGCCGACTAGCGGATACGCAGTATTTT	CASSRLADTQYF
TRBV20-1	TRBJ2-7	-	-	TGCAGTGCTAGTCCCAGGGGGGACGAGCAGTACTTC	CSASPRGDEQYF